These 7 T cell receptor beta chains were sequenced from one sample in a study of T cell responses to AZD1222 COVID-19 vaccine. The assay was immunoSEQ multiplex PCR, and TCRdb's table has in-frame clones only and misses some. Of approximately 190,000 clones in the sample, around 87% are singletons; the top ten hold approximately 2.5%. The sequencing here drew on peripheral blood, taken on day 0 of MenACWY control vaccination. These receptors all stem from an adult in good health.

This clone has just one count. Here the CDR3 DNA reads TGTGCCAGTAGTATAGGTCAGAACACCGACTATGGCTACACCTTC. Its protein is CASSIGQNTDYGYTF. This sequence joins TRBV19 and TRBJ1-2; D gene unclear. The CDR3 runs 15 residues. The V gene lost 1 base and the J gene lost 3 bases, with 12 bases spanning the gap. Per the germline V gene, CDR1 is LNHDA and CDR2 is SQIVND (reference sequence).

This chain connects TRBV27 to TRBJ2-7; TRBD2 matches 9 bases. Germline CDR1 and CDR2: MNHEY and SMNVEV (reference sequence). This CDR3 comprises 15 residues. The V segment lost 7 bases and the J segment 0 bases; nucleotides outside the gene matches: 7. The chain's CDR3 is CASTKRGASSYEQYF. The CDR3 nucleotides read TGTGCCAGCACTAAGCGGGGGGCGAGCTCCTACGAGCAGTACTTC.

The gene calls are TRBV29-1 and TRBJ1-1; no reliable D call. Looked up from germline, CDR1 is SQVTM and CDR2 is ANQGSEA. The ends were cut back, 7 bases at V and 0 bases at J, with 9 bases in the middle. This CDR3 is 12 amino acids long. The CDR3 DNA follows: TGCAGCGGGGCGGAGATGAACACTGAAGCTTTCTTT. It specifies CSGAEMNTEAFF.

J is TRBJ1-5 and V is TRBV28; D is undetermined. Germline assignment: CDR1 MDHEN and CDR2 SYDVKM. The CDR3 loop spans 14 amino acids. Trimming took off 5 bases at V and 9 bases at J, with 17 bases between the two ends. CDR3 sequence (DNA): TGTGCCAGCAGTCCGGCCGGCGAGGGCTGGCCCCAGCATTTT. This sequence encodes CASSPAGEGWPQHF.

This clone was observed a single time. This chain uses TRBV5-4 with TRBJ2-3; D is possibly TRBD1 (6 bases). Deletions cut 5 bases from V and 2 bases from J, with 12 bases between. Germline V gene data show CDR1 as SGHNT and CDR2 as YYREEE (reference sequence). This CDR3 has 14 amino acids. Here the CDR3 DNA reads TGTGCCAGCAGTAACCGGGACACCACAGATACGCAGTATTTT. As protein: CASSNRDTTDTQYF.

V is TRBV18 and J is TRBJ1-1; 9 bases line up with TRBD1. CDR3 length: 16 residues. Germline trimming cut 3 bases from V and 1 base from J; bases unmatched to any gene: 6. CDR1 is KGHSH, CDR2 LQKENI, per germline. This CDR3 is CASSPQQGARNTEAFF. CDR3 nucleotides: TGTGCCAGCTCACCTCAACAGGGGGCGAGGAACACTGAAGCTTTCTTT.

The V and J genes are TRBV5-4 and TRBJ2-1; TRBD2 matches at 9 bases. Germline values: CDR1 SGHNT, CDR2 YYREEE (reference sequence). The CDR3 consists of 16 residues. V lost 0 bases, J lost 0 bases, and 1 base stayed unmatched. The CDR3 bases are TGTGCCAGCAGCTTGGGCGGGGGGGCCTCCTACAATGAGCAGTTCTTC. Encoded protein: CASSLGGGASYNEQFF.